This paragraph covers one T cell receptor beta chain sequence. Sequencing used immunoSEQ multiplex PCR; TCRdb keeps in-frame clones, though not all of them. Of under 150,000 clones listed, 75% to 90% were seen once; the top ten hold 1.5% to 2%. The entry originates in a study of T cell responses to AZD1222 COVID-19 vaccine. V shed 0 bases and J shed 7 bases, with 8 bases lying between them. This CDR3 is 14 amino acids long. Germline values: CDR1 SGHDT, CDR2 YYEEEE. The origin of this receptor is an adult in good health. The sequenced sample was peripheral blood, obtained on day 0 of AZD1222 vaccination. This chain connects TRBV5-6 to TRBJ2-6; D is undetermined. The CDR3 here is CASSLGGSANVLTF. The CDR3, as DNA: TGTGCCAGCAGCTTGGGAGGTTCCGCCAACGTCCTGACTTTC. The full variable domain, completed using reference TRBV5-6 and TRBJ2-6, is DAGVTQSPTHLIKTRGQQVTLRCSPKSGHDTVSWYQQALGQGPQFIFQYYEEEERQRGNFPDRFSGHQFPNYSSELNVNALLLGDSALYLCASSLGGSANVLTFGAGSRLTVL.